The clone carrying this T cell receptor beta chain was seen ten or more times. The antigen is undetermined. The record originates from a study of T cells in Graves' hyperthyroidism and ophthalmopathy. V gave up 2 bases and J gave up 2 bases; unmatched junction bases: 8. Germline lookup yields CDR1 SQVTM and CDR2 ANQGSEA. The CDR3 totals 15 residues. Uncontrolled infection, other autoimmune disease, pregnancy and lactation each barred patients from inclusion. The PBMCs were sourced from fresh peripheral blood (around 9.9 ml). RNA transcripts were the template for amplifying TCR beta CDR3 regions. The study used the HTBI primer set for a first-round RT-PCR of the TCR CDR3. TCRdb independently ran MiXCR on the multiplex PCR reads; one entry per CDR3 protein. Of hundreds of thousands of distinct CDR3 sequences in the sample, 24% were seen once. Notes on the study in general: The majority of expanded thyroid clonotypes above 0.001 also appeared in blood.

The sequenced sample was blood. This sequence originates from a woman aged 25 to 45 with Graves' ophthalmopathy. V is TRBV29-1 and J is TRBJ2-7; 8 bases are shared with TRBD1. For the CDR3, the DNA is TGCAGCGTTGAAATCACGGACAGGGCTGCCTACGAGCAGTACTTC. This encodes CSVEITDRAAYEQYF.